These 18 T cell receptor beta chains were sequenced from one sample in a study of regulatory T cells in long-lasting Graves disease. As to time point: newly diagnosed GD, antithyroid drugs for less than 3 months. With RNA extracted from PBMCs as input, the TCR library was made. Building of the TCR beta libraries involved iRepertoire HTBI primers and Arm-PCR of CDR3 regions. TCRdb independently ran MiXCR on the multiplex PCR reads; one entry per CDR3 protein. The sample holds 390,000 or so distinct CDR3 sequences, 12% seen once. This sample was also put to use in a study of T cells in Graves' hyperthyroidism and ophthalmopathy.

This specimen was peripheral blood mononuclear cells (PBMCs), taken at new diagnosis, from a patient treated with antithyroid drugs. The receptors originated from a young woman with Graves disease.

This rearrangement joins TRBV4-1 to TRBJ2-4; TRBD2 might be the D (8 bases). The germline V gene has CDR1 MGHRA and CDR2 YSYEKL. Trimming removed 3 bases at V and 0 bases at J, with 27 bases between. CDR3 size: 21 residues. The DNA for the CDR3 is TGCGCCAGCAGCCACAAAAGCGGGGGACAGCCGAACAATAAAGCCAAAAACATTCAGTACTTC. Its protein is CASSHKSGGQPNNKAKNIQYF.

This clonotype appeared many times. V and J are TRBV7-9 and TRBJ2-1; TRBD1 is a possible D gene (5 bases). The CDR3 length is 15 residues. The V gene's germline CDR1 is SEHNR and CDR2 FQNEAQ (reference sequence). The germline V and J ends were trimmed by 1 base and 2 bases, with 9 bases remaining between them. CDR3 residues: CASSLGRVPYNEQFF. CDR3 DNA: TGTGCCAGCAGCTTAGGCAGGGTGCCCTACAATGAGCAGTTCTTC.

There are many counts of this clonotype. This chain joins TRBV2 and TRBJ2-5; 11 positions match TRBD2. This CDR3 has 15 amino acids. V was clipped by 5 bases and J by 3 bases; unmatched bases: 5. The V gene's germline CDR1 is SNHLY and CDR2 FYNNEI. DNA of the CDR3: TGTGCCAGCAGTCGGACTAGCGGGTTGGAAGAGACCCAGTACTTC. Its translation: CASSRTSGLEETQYF.

CDR3 residues: CALGRGSDTQYF. CDR3 coding DNA: TGTGCCCTCGGACGGGGAAGTGATACGCAGTATTTT. V gene TRBV10-3 combines with J gene TRBJ2-3, with D possibly matching TRBD2 (5 bases). Germline CDR1 ENHRY, CDR2 SYGVKD. There are 12 residues in the CDR3. V lost 11 bases and J lost 6, with 15 bases in between.

Ten or more counts support this clonotype. The CDR3 spells CASTQSISSPYRPVALNTDTQYF. The CDR3 DNA follows: TGTGCCAGCACCCAGTCTATCTCATCCCCCTATCGGCCCGTAGCGCTCAACACAGATACGCAGTATTTT. The gene calls are TRBV28 and TRBJ2-3; weak D call: TRBD2 (5 bases). Germline V gene lookup returns CDR1 MDHEN and CDR2 SYDVKM. The CDR3 runs to 23 residues. V lost 7 bases to trimming and J lost 2 bases, with 40 bases between them.

In the case of this clonotype: This likely reflects a read error, since a far larger clone is one base away. A read error is likely, as this CDR3 ends without the conserved phenylalanine or tryptophan. The chain combines TRBV12-3 or TRBV12-4 with TRBJ2-5; D is ambiguous. The DNA end favors TRBJ2-1, so the J call may be wrong. This CDR3 region has 15 residues. The CDR3 sequence is CASSFAWSGVGEQFL. The DNA of the CDR3 is TGTGCCAGCAGTTTCGCATGGTCTGGAGTGGGTGAGCAGTTCCTC.

This clonotype was recorded at least ten times. The rearrangement joins TRBV11-1 to TRBJ2-1; 7 positions agree with TRBD2. Germline CDR1 reads SGHAT; CDR2 reads FQDESV (reference sequence). The CDR3 consists of 13 residues. The trim removed 8 bases at V and 7 bases at J, leaving 8 bases unmatched. The DNA for the CDR3 is TGTGCCAGCCGGGAGGTTCTCGCGAATGAGCAGTTCTTC. This encodes CASREVLANEQFF.

In its sample, this clonotype was seen many times. J is TRBJ1-4 and V is TRBV5-1; D uncertain. Germline CDR1 and CDR2: SGHRS and YFSETQ. The CDR3 sequence is 14 residues long. With 1 base removed from V and 1 base from J, the gap between germline ends came to 5 bases. Here the CDR3 DNA reads TGCGCCAGCAGCTTGCTGGGAACTAATGAAAAACTGTTTTTT. Protein: CASSLLGTNEKLFF.

The sample holds many counts of this clonotype. The rearrangement joins TRBV7-9 to TRBJ1-1; D unresolved. The V gene's germline CDR1 is SEHNR and CDR2 FQNEAQ (reference sequence). V lost 4 bases and J 1 base, leaving 16 bases between the germline ends. The CDR3 length is 16 residues. The CDR3 protein is CASSSLGSGSNTEAFF. For the CDR3, the DNA is TGTGCCAGCAGCTCGCTTGGTAGCGGGTCGAACACTGAAGCTTTCTTT.

The chain employs TRBV6-1 and TRBJ2-2, with 7 bases matching TRBD2. Trimming cost V 7 bases and J 4 bases; bases outside gene matches: 15. The CDR3 covers 17 residues. Germline V CDR1 and CDR2: MNHNS, SASEGT. The CDR3 DNA follows: TGTGCCAGCATCAAAACGACGGGCGGGGGACTCACCGGGGAGCTGTTTTTT. Encoded protein: CASIKTTGGGLTGELFF.

There are many counts of this clonotype. The CDR3 DNA reads TGTGCCAGCAGTACAACGACAGGGTTCTACGAGCAGTACTTC. Protein product: CASSTTTGFYEQYF. The chain uses TRBV28 and TRBJ2-7, with 7 bases aligning to TRBD1. This CDR3 has 14 amino acids. The germline V gene has CDR1 MDHEN and CDR2 SYDVKM. Trimming at V came to 5 bases and at J to 3 bases, leaving 7 bases not matched to a gene. Full variable domain (remainder filled in from reference TRBV28 and TRBJ2-7): DVKVTQSSRYLVKRTGEKVFLECVQDMDHENMFWYRQDPGLGLRLIYFSYDVKMKEKGDIPEGYSVSREKKERFSLILESASTNQTSMYLCASSTTTGFYEQYFGPGTRLTVT.

This clonotype was seen ten or more times. This chain connects TRBV18 to TRBJ2-7, with TRBD1 as a possible D gene (5 bases). Germline CDR1 is KGHSH and CDR2 is LQKENI. V lost 3 bases to trimming and J lost 5 bases, with 17 bases between them. The length of the CDR3 is 15 residues. For the CDR3, the DNA is TGTGCCAGCTCACCGTTCTTGGGGCAATGGGACGAGCAGTACTTC. It is translated as CASSPFLGQWDEQYF.

J is TRBJ2-1 and V is TRBV6-1; the match to TRBD2 covers 8 bases. Germline V gene lookup returns CDR1 MNHNS and CDR2 SASEGT. The junction had 7 bases not matched to a gene; V was cut back by 0 bases and J by 0 bases. CDR3 length: 18 residues. CDR3 loop: CASSEAVAGGLSYNEQFF. CDR3 DNA: TGTGCCAGCAGTGAAGCCGTTGCGGGGGGTCTCTCCTACAATGAGCAGTTCTTC.

This clonotype was seen ten or more times. V and J are TRBV6-5 and TRBJ2-5, with D unresolved. This CDR3 contains 13 residues. Germline-derived CDR1 and CDR2 are MNHEY and SVGAGI. With 2 bases removed from V and 5 bases from J, the gap between germline ends came to 9 bases. CDR3 nucleotides: TGTGCCAGCAGTTACCCGTACTTGGAGACCCAGTACTTC. This encodes CASSYPYLETQYF.

This clonotype has only a few counts. Sequence at one end of the junction differs from germline and may be a read error. The chain has TRBV20-1 and TRBJ1-6; a weak D match, TRBD1 (5 bases). The CDR3 is 18 amino acids. Germline V lookup: CDR1 DFQATT, CDR2 SNEGSKA (reference sequence). The CDR3 spells CSVRDRGLGGSYNSPLHF. CDR3 sequence (DNA): TGCAGTGTTAGAGATCGGGGACTAGGCGGGTCCTATAATTCACCCCTCCACTTT.

In this sample, this clonotype turned up many times. The CDR3 coding sequence is TGCAGTGCTAGAGATGGGCTAGCGGGAGGCTCCTACGAGCAGTACTTC. Its protein product is CSARDGLAGGSYEQYF. The rearrangement uses TRBV20-1 and TRBJ2-7, with 11 bases aligning to TRBD2. V shed 0 bases, J shed 0 bases, and the junction held 4 bases outside the gene matches. CDR3 size: 16 residues. Germline CDR1 DFQATT, CDR2 SNEGSKA (reference sequence).

This clonotype was seen repeatedly, ten times or more. The gene calls are TRBV20-1 and TRBJ1-4; no firm D call. The CDR3 is 15 amino acids. Germline loops: CDR1 DFQATT, CDR2 SNEGSKA (reference sequence). Trimming removed 4 bases from V and 0 bases from J, with 12 bases in between. The CDR3 reads CSATLGSATNEKLFF. The CDR3 DNA sequence: TGCAGTGCTACCCTGGGGAGCGCAACTAATGAAAAACTGTTTTTT.

The V gene is TRBV7-9, the J gene TRBJ2-5; D possibly uses TRBD1 or TRBD2 (5 bases each). CDR3 length equals 16 residues. Trimming stripped 7 bases from V and 5 bases from J, with 23 bases between. The germline CDR1 and CDR2 sequences are SEHNR and FQNEAQ (reference sequence). The chain's CDR3 is CASTTPQMRGEETQYF. The CDR3 DNA follows: TGTGCCAGCACAACCCCCCAAATGAGGGGTGAGGAGACCCAGTACTTC.